The clone carrying this T cell receptor (beta chain) has more than one count but fewer than ten. The antigen is unknown. CDR1 MNHNS and CDR2 SASEGT come from the germline V gene. J was trimmed by 2 bases and V by 5 bases; bases with no gene match: 4. This CDR3 has 15 residues. Primers: 60 Vbeta forward and 13 Jbeta reverse. The data were produced by immunoSEQ multiplex PCR, yet TCRdb's version contains in-frame clones alone and is incomplete. The sample records 76,000 or so clones, around 73% being singletons. The data were obtained in a study of cytomegalovirus exposure and HLA in healthy donors. Notes on the study in general: There were under 200 TCR beta chains listed as cytomegalovirus-associated.

Sequencing used PBMCs. The clonotype comes from a woman aged 40 to 50 in good health and CMV-seropositive. The chain is built from TRBV6-1 and TRBJ1-5, with TRBD1 matching 9 bases. Here the CDR3 DNA reads TGTGCCAGCAGTTGGACAGGGGTTGGCAATCAGCCCCAGCATTTT. This gives the protein CASSWTGVGNQPQHF.